The next 29 T cell receptor beta chains were all read from a single sample in a study of blood T cell repertoires in COVID-19. TCRdb's table, derived via immunoSEQ multiplex PCR, lists solely in-frame clones and lacks some. The table includes fewer than 200,000 clones, around nine tenths detected once. The sample comprised peripheral blood. These receptors came from a woman aged 70-85 years with COVID-19, enrolled during active disease.

The chain is built from TRBV18 and TRBJ1-1; D is unclear. Germline V CDR1 and CDR2: KGHSH, LQKENI. This CDR3 has 14 amino acids. V was clipped by 6 bases and J by 4 bases, with 15 bases between them. The CDR3 bases are TGTGCCAGCTCCAAGCAGGAGGGTTTCACTGAAGCTTTCTTT. Its protein is CASSKQEGFTEAFF.

The chain joins TRBV2 to TRBJ1-3; 7 nucleotides match TRBD1. CDR1 and CDR2 (germline): SNHLY, FYNNEI. V was pared by 2 bases and J by 1 base, with 5 bases of the junction left unmatched. The CDR3 loop spans 16 amino acids. The CDR3: CASSEMTGKSGNTIYF. The CDR3 DNA reads as TGTGCCAGCAGTGAAATGACAGGGAAATCTGGAAACACCATATATTTT.

The gene calls are TRBV28 and TRBJ1-1; a weak D match, TRBD1 (5 bases). Germline V CDR1 and CDR2: MDHEN, SYDVKM. V lost 5 bases and J 6 bases, leaving 16 bases between the germline ends. The CDR3 has 14 amino acids. CDR3 protein: CASSTIGVLAEAFF. CDR3 bases: TGTGCCAGCAGTACAATAGGGGTATTGGCTGAAGCTTTCTTT.

The chain recombines TRBV5-1 with TRBJ2-1; TRBD2 aligns across 10 bases. This CDR3 region has 16 residues. The V gene's germline CDR1 is SGHRS and CDR2 YFSETQ. V lost 0 bases, J lost 6 bases, and 6 bases stayed unmatched. CDR3 sequence reads: CASSLDRLAGFNEQFF. CDR3 coding DNA: TGCGCCAGCAGCTTGGACAGACTAGCGGGTTTCAATGAGCAGTTCTTC. The complete variable domain, with remaining parts taken from reference TRBV5-1 and TRBJ2-1, reads KAGVTQTPRYLIKTRGQQVTLSCSPISGHRSVSWYQQTPGQGLQFLFEYFSETQRNKGNFPGRFSGRQFSNSRSEMNVSTLELGDSALYLCASSLDRLAGFNEQFFGPGTRLTVL.

This clone was observed once. This chain joins TRBV9 and TRBJ2-7, with 9 bases identical to TRBD1. Germline CDR1 reads SGDLS; CDR2 reads YYNGEE. The V gene end was trimmed by 4 bases and the J gene end by 5 bases; junction bases not matched to a gene: 13. This CDR3 has 16 residues. The CDR3 sequence: CASSLGLGTGLHEQYF. The CDR3 region has the DNA TGTGCCAGCAGCCTCGGTCTTGGGACAGGGTTACACGAGCAGTACTTC.

The chain joins TRBV30 to TRBJ2-1; possible D gene TRBD1, 6 bases. V shed 3 bases and J shed 1 base, with 13 bases lying between them. CDR1 is GTSNPN, CDR2 SVGIG, per germline (reference sequence). The CDR3 is 15 residues long. DNA for the CDR3: TGTGCCTGGAGCAGGGACACTTTATCCTACAATGAGCAGTTCTTC. This sequence encodes CAWSRDTLSYNEQFF.

This clone was seen once. The chain links TRBV4-1 to TRBJ2-1, with D tentatively TRBD1 (6 bases). Trimming removed 4 bases from V and 7 bases from J, with 11 bases in between. Germline V gene data show CDR1 as MGHRA and CDR2 as YSYEKL. CDR3 length: 13 residues. The CDR3 DNA reads TGCGCCAGCAGCCCCTGGGGGCGTAATGAGCAGTTCTTC. Encoded protein: CASSPWGRNEQFF.

The chain carries TRBV5-5 and TRBJ2-5; 8 nucleotides line up with TRBD2. This CDR3 has 17 amino acids. Germline values: CDR1 SGHKS, CDR2 YYEKEE (reference sequence). Unmatched junction bases numbered 10, after V lost 1 base and J lost 2 bases. The CDR3 spells CASSLIPSGLIQETQYF. The CDR3 DNA sequence: TGTGCCAGCAGCTTGATACCTAGCGGGTTAATACAAGAGACCCAGTACTTC.

The chain carries TRBV29-1 and TRBJ2-7, with TRBD2 matching 11 bases. Germline CDR1 is SQVTM and CDR2 is ANQGSEA. V shed 6 bases, J shed 3 bases, and the junction held 10 bases outside the gene matches. The CDR3 is made up of 15 amino acids. In DNA form, the CDR3 reads TGCAGCGTCCTAAAACTAGCGGGAGTTATCTACGAGCAGTACTTC. This translates into CSVLKLAGVIYEQYF.

The chain recombines TRBV5-1 with TRBJ2-7; tentative D call: TRBD1 (6 bases). Trimming removed 0 bases from V and 6 bases from J, with 13 bases in between. The CDR3 contains 14 residues. The germline V gene encodes CDR1 SGHRS and CDR2 YFSETQ. CDR3 coding DNA: TGCGCCAGCAGCTTGGGGGGGCCGAGACTCGAGCAGTACTTC. Translation gives CASSLGGPRLEQYF.

This chain joins TRBV19 and TRBJ2-7, with 8 bases identical to TRBD1. The CDR3 length is 15 residues. The germline V gene has CDR1 LNHDA and CDR2 SQIVND (reference sequence). J lost 8 bases, V lost 3 bases, and 12 bases had no gene match. The CDR3 reads CASSIKGQAPLQQYF. The DNA of the CDR3 is TGTGCCAGTAGTATTAAGGGACAGGCCCCTTTGCAGCAGTACTTC.

The chain has TRBV6-5 and TRBJ2-1; 12 nucleotides match TRBD2. CDR3 length equals 13 residues. Trimming removed 9 bases from V and 5 bases from J; junction bases left unmatched: 2. Germline assignment: CDR1 MNHEY and CDR2 SVGAGI. CDR3: CASRLAGDNEQFF. The CDR3 nucleotides read TGTGCCAGTAGACTAGCGGGAGACAATGAGCAGTTCTTC.

The chain has TRBV2 and TRBJ1-2; no firm D call. Germline CDR1 SNHLY, CDR2 FYNNEI. CDR3 length: 12 residues. With 8 bases removed from V and 2 bases from J, the gap between germline ends came to 9 bases. Here the CDR3 reads CASSQANYGYTF. The CDR3 DNA sequence: TGTGCCAGCTCCCAAGCAAACTATGGCTACACCTTC.

This chain connects TRBV30 to TRBJ1-1; no clear D gene. The V end was cut by 4 bases, the J end by 4 bases, with 7 bases between. The CDR3 has 11 residues. Looked up from germline, CDR1 is GTSNPN and CDR2 is SVGIG (reference sequence). CDR3 residues: CAWTVRTEAFF. The DNA of the CDR3 is TGTGCCTGGACGGTCCGCACTGAAGCTTTCTTT.

The rearrangement uses TRBV27 and TRBJ2-1; D uncertain. Germline CDR1 reads MNHEY; CDR2 reads SMNVEV (reference sequence). There are 16 residues in the CDR3. V dropped 7 bases and J dropped 5 bases, with 21 bases sitting between them. DNA of the CDR3: TGTGCCAGCACATTTACTCGGCCAAGAGGTCACAATGAGCAGTTCTTC. Translating it yields CASTFTRPRGHNEQFF.

This sequence joins TRBV6-6 and TRBJ1-5, with D possibly TRBD1 on 6 matching bases. Per germline, CDR1 MNHNY and CDR2 SVGAGI (reference sequence). Deletions cut 6 bases from V and 3 bases from J, with 15 bases between. This CDR3 comprises 15 residues. CDR3 sequence (DNA): TGTGCCAGCAGGCAAACAGGGACCATCAATCAGCCCCAGCATTTT. Encoded protein: CASRQTGTINQPQHF.

This clone appeared once. This chain connects TRBV7-2 to TRBJ1-2; the match to TRBD1 covers 7 bases. With V trimmed by 1 base and J by 8 bases, 10 bases remained unmatched. The germline V gene has CDR1 SGHTA and CDR2 FQGNSA. This CDR3 is 15 amino acids long. CDR3 protein: CASSLGRDSPSGYTF. DNA of the CDR3: TGTGCCAGCAGCTTAGGCCGGGACAGCCCTTCGGGCTACACCTTC.

This chain connects TRBV5-1 to TRBJ2-7, with 8 bases matching TRBD2. The CDR3 is 14 residues long. Germline V gene sequence: CDR1 SGHRS, CDR2 YFSETQ. Trimming cost V 3 bases and J 2 bases; bases outside gene matches: 4. CDR3 amino acids: CASSSGTSTYEQYF. CDR3 DNA: TGCGCCAGCAGCTCCGGGACTAGTACCTACGAGCAGTACTTC.

V is TRBV19 and J is TRBJ2-1; the match to TRBD2 covers 9 bases. V trimming: 3 bases; J trimming: 7 bases; junction bases outside the gene matches: 10. The CDR3 has 16 residues. The V gene's germline CDR1 is LNHDA and CDR2 SQIVND (reference sequence). The CDR3 sequence: CASSIGVLAGVNEQFF. In DNA, the CDR3 is TGTGCCAGTAGTATCGGGGTCTTAGCGGGAGTTAATGAGCAGTTCTTC.

V usage is TRBV5-1 and J usage is TRBJ2-3; 13 bases are shared with TRBD2. The CDR3 contains 18 residues. CDR1 SGHRS and CDR2 YFSETQ come from the germline V gene. V lost 1 base to trimming and J lost 4 bases; unmatched junction nucleotides: 9. As DNA, the CDR3 is TGCGCCAGCAGCTTGAGGACTAGCGGGAGTTTTGGCGCAGATACGCAGTATTTT. Translation: CASSLRTSGSFGADTQYF.

The genes are TRBV11-2 and TRBJ1-6; TRBD1 matches at 9 bases. V shed 5 bases, J shed 6 bases, and the junction held 8 bases outside the gene matches. The V gene's germline CDR1 is SGHAT and CDR2 FQNNGV. This CDR3 contains 16 residues. Here the CDR3 reads CASSRGQGTTNSPLHF. As DNA, the CDR3 is TGTGCCAGCAGCCGAGGACAGGGGACGACTAATTCACCCCTCCACTTT.

The V gene is TRBV5-5, the J gene TRBJ1-4, with TRBD1 identical over 7 bases. The CDR3 runs to 17 residues. V lost 0 bases, J lost 3 bases, and 8 bases stayed unmatched. The germline V gene encodes CDR1 SGHKS and CDR2 YYEKEE (reference sequence). The DNA for the CDR3 is TGTGCCAGCAGCTTGGAGGGGCAGGGGGTTCCTAATGAAAAACTGTTTTTT. This codes for CASSLEGQGVPNEKLFF.

This clone appeared once. This sequence joins TRBV3-1 (or the pseudogene TRBV3-2) and TRBJ2-7; 10 nucleotides match TRBD2. After removal of 2 bases from V and 5 bases from J, the junction contained 9 bases not matched to a gene. This CDR3 contains 16 residues. CDR1 and CDR2 from the germline V gene are LGHDT and YNNKEL (reference sequence). As DNA, the CDR3 is TGTGCCAGCAGCCAATCAATAGCGGGAGGACACCACGAGCAGTACTTC. It specifies CASSQSIAGGHHEQYF.

The genes are TRBV9 and TRBJ1-3; 7 nucleotides match TRBD1. Germline V gene lookup returns CDR1 SGDLS and CDR2 YYNGEE. CDR3 length: 16 amino acids. Losses at the gene ends were 4 bases for V and 0 bases for J; bases not matched to a gene: 7. The CDR3 reads CASSTGTASSGNTIYF. CDR3 nucleotide sequence: TGTGCCAGCAGCACCGGGACAGCGAGCTCTGGAAACACCATATATTTT.

This clone was seen just once. This chain connects TRBV7-2 to TRBJ1-2; D might be TRBD1 (6 bases). This CDR3 spans 13 amino acids. Germline V gene sequence: CDR1 SGHTA, CDR2 FQGNSA. V lost 1 base, J lost 10 bases, and 13 bases lay in between. CDR3 in DNA: TGTGCCAGCAGCTTAGACAGGGCCGAAGTCTACACCTTC. This codes for CASSLDRAEVYTF.

The gene calls are TRBV4-1 and TRBJ2-7, with D possibly matching TRBD1 (5 bases). Germline CDR1 MGHRA, CDR2 YSYEKL. This CDR3 is built from 16 residues. V was shortened by 1 base and J by 0 bases, with 13 bases between the two germline ends. CDR3 coding DNA: TGCGCCAGCAGCCAAGTAGTGGACATAGTCTCCTACGAGCAGTACTTC. Translation gives CASSQVVDIVSYEQYF.

This sequence joins TRBV6-5 and TRBJ1-6; TRBD1 agrees at 7 bases. After removal of 3 bases from V and 8 bases from J, the junction contained 7 bases not matched to a gene. The CDR3 sequence is 15 residues long. The V gene's germline CDR1 is MNHEY and CDR2 SVGAGI. CDR3 in amino acids: CASSYSTGRHSPLHF. The CDR3 DNA reads TGTGCCAGCAGTTATTCGACAGGGCGGCATTCACCCCTCCACTTT.

The genes are TRBV5-6 and TRBJ2-3; 7 nucleotides agree with TRBD1. This CDR3 is built from 15 residues. The ends lost 1 base at V and 2 bases at J; junction bases unmatched: 4. Germline CDR1 is SGHDT and CDR2 is YYEEEE. CDR3 in DNA: TGTGCCAGCAGCTTGTGGGACAGAGACACAGATACGCAGTATTTT. Translated, it gives CASSLWDRDTDTQYF.

The rearrangement joins TRBV11-3 to TRBJ2-3, with TRBD1 as a possible D gene (5 bases). Trimming removed 5 bases from V and 5 bases from J, with 11 bases in between. Germline V gene lookup returns CDR1 SGHNT and CDR2 YENEEA. CDR3 length: 13 amino acids. The CDR3 here is CASSPAGKDTQYF. CDR3 coding DNA: TGTGCCAGCAGCCCGGCAGGGAAAGATACGCAGTATTTT.